A single sample gave rise to the 28 T cell receptor beta chains below, sequenced in a study of T cells expressing NK-cell markers. One entry per CDR3 protein, without DNA, is what TCRdb gives after re-calling the 5' RACE reads. The listing contains about 460,000 distinct CDR3 sequences. Sequencing was done on a sample of blood T cells: a sorted CD56 or NKG2C T cell subset, CD4+ or CD8+ T cells, or bulk PBMC T cells (not recorded which). These receptors originate from a woman in her forties or fifties in good health.

The rearrangement links TRBV12-3 or TRBV12-4 to TRBJ1-5. The CDR3 is made up of 12 amino acids. The chain's CDR3 is CASSFYGGVQHF.

V gene TRBV6-6 combines with J gene TRBJ2-1; as DNA is missing, the TRBD2 call by TCRdb cannot be tested. The germline V gene encodes CDR1 MNHNY and CDR2 SVGAGI (reference sequence). The CDR3 runs to 16 residues. CDR3 loop: CASRHTSGKTYNEQFF.

This chain uses TRBV11-2 with TRBJ2-2; with no DNA, the TCRdb D assignment of TRBD2 cannot be verified. The germline V gene encodes CDR1 SGHAT and CDR2 FQNNGV. The CDR3 has 14 amino acids. CDR3 residues: CASSGREFSGELFF. The full variable domain, completed using reference TRBV11-2 and TRBJ2-2, is EAGVAQSPRYKIIEKRQSVAFWCNPISGHATLYWYQQILGQGPKLLIQFQNNGVVDDSQLPKDRFSAERLKGVDSTLKIQPAKLEDSAVYLCASSGREFSGELFFGEGSRLTVL.

The chain has TRBV9 and TRBJ1-1; no DNA is available, so the TRBD1 call from TCRdb remains unchecked. The CDR3 runs to 14 residues. The germline CDR1 and CDR2 sequences are SGDLS and YYNGEE. The CDR3 here is CASSVGRSPDEAFF.

The chain employs TRBV10-3 and TRBJ2-5; TCRdb's D call, TRBD2, is unchecked because there is no DNA. The CDR3 is 15 amino acids. Germline assignment: CDR1 ENHRY and CDR2 SYGVKD. CDR3 loop: CAISERAQSQETQYF.

The rearrangement uses TRBV7-6 and TRBJ2-1; TCRdb selects TRBD2, and the lack of DNA leaves this call unchecked. The CDR3 has 17 residues. CDR1 and CDR2 (germline): SGHVS, FNYEAQ. CDR3 in amino acids: CASSPDSWRRGVSEQFF. The full variable domain, with the rest looked up from reference TRBV7-6 and TRBJ2-1, is GAGVSQSPRYKVTKRGQDVALRCDPISGHVSLYWYRQALGQGPEFLTYFNYEAQQDKSGLPNDRFSAERPEGSISTLTIQRTEQRDSAMYRCASSPDSWRRGVSEQFFGPGTRLTVL.

This chain uses TRBV29-1 with TRBJ2-7. The CDR3 consists of 13 residues. Germline CDR1 is SQVTM and CDR2 is ANQGSEA. The CDR3 is CSVEDPRSHEQYF.

The chain combines TRBV6-1 with TRBJ1-6; no DNA is available, so the TRBD1 call from TCRdb remains unchecked. In germline, CDR1 is MNHNS, CDR2 SASEGT. The CDR3 has 18 residues. This CDR3 reads CASSEYTWTGRGGSPLHF.

The chain's CDR3 is CAAEAGSNTGELFF. The chain uses TRBV10-3 and TRBJ2-2; TCRdb selects TRBD2, and the lack of DNA leaves this call unchecked. The CDR3 runs to 14 residues. Germline assignment: CDR1 ENHRY and CDR2 SYGVKD.

The chain recombines TRBV18 with TRBJ2-7. The germline V gene has CDR1 KGHSH and CDR2 LQKENI. CDR3 length equals 14 residues. This chain's CDR3 is CASSPPGESYEQYF.

V gene TRBV11-2 combines with J gene TRBJ2-5; TCRdb calls TRBD1, which cannot be checked without DNA. Germline assignment: CDR1 SGHAT and CDR2 FQNNGV. This CDR3 region has 13 residues. CDR3: CASSFGAEETQYF.

The chain links TRBV5-1 to TRBJ2-1; TCRdb's D call, TRBD2, is unchecked because there is no DNA. The CDR3 totals 16 residues. Germline V gene sequence: CDR1 SGHRS, CDR2 YFSETQ. CDR3 in amino acids: CASKMVAGGNYNEQFF.

The CDR3 is CASSLLLADVYNEQFF. The chain couples TRBV12-3 or TRBV12-4 to TRBJ2-1; TCRdb proposes TRBD2, but this gene call is untestable without DNA. The CDR3 spans 16 residues.

The V gene is TRBV29-1, the J gene TRBJ1-1; as DNA is missing, the TRBD1 call by TCRdb cannot be tested. The CDR3 covers 14 residues. Germline values: CDR1 SQVTM, CDR2 ANQGSEA. The CDR3 loop is CSVSQDRGLTEAFF.

The genes are TRBV29-1 and TRBJ2-2; TCRdb's D call of TRBD2 is untestable without DNA. The germline V gene has CDR1 SQVTM and CDR2 ANQGSEA. There are 16 residues in the CDR3. CDR3 in amino acids: CSVATSGSPNTGELFF.

V gene TRBV7-9 combines with J gene TRBJ1-6; TCRdb outputs TRBD1, but without DNA this stays unchecked. Germline CDR1 is SEHNR and CDR2 is FQNEAQ (reference sequence). This CDR3 has 14 residues. CDR3 residues: CASSPTGYDSPLHF.

This chain joins TRBV7-9 and TRBJ2-3; checking the TCRdb D call of TRBD1 is not possible without DNA. Looked up from germline, CDR1 is SEHNR and CDR2 is FQNEAQ (reference sequence). The CDR3 length is 15 residues. The CDR3 sequence is CASSPFGGDTDTQYF.

The chain employs TRBV6-2 or TRBV6-3 and TRBJ2-2; TCRdb's D gene call, TRBD2, goes unchecked for lack of DNA. The CDR3 totals 16 residues. Germline loops: CDR1 MNHEY, CDR2 SVGEGT. The CDR3 spells CASRLLTSGSTGELFF.

J is TRBJ2-3 and V is TRBV14; the D call from TCRdb, TRBD1, cannot be confirmed without DNA. This CDR3 spans 11 amino acids. In germline, CDR1 is SGHDN, CDR2 FVKESK. The CDR3 here is CASSPGQVAYF.

The chain has TRBV5-1 and TRBJ2-5. The germline V gene encodes CDR1 SGHRS and CDR2 YFSETQ. This CDR3 spans 13 amino acids. This CDR3 is CASSPWGEETQYF.

This chain joins TRBV7-8 and TRBJ2-4; without DNA, the TCRdb call of TRBD2 cannot be checked. Germline assignment: CDR1 SGHVS and CDR2 FQNEAQ. This CDR3 has 16 residues. The CDR3 sequence: CASSYRLAAAKNIQYF.

The genes are TRBV27 and TRBJ1-2; without DNA, the TCRdb call of TRBD1 cannot be checked. CDR1 MNHEY and CDR2 SMNVEV come from the germline V gene (reference sequence). This CDR3 region has 14 residues. Here the CDR3 reads CASSLSPPGDGYTF.

The V and J genes are TRBV18 and TRBJ2-3. The CDR3 is 16 residues long. Per germline, CDR1 KGHSH and CDR2 LQKENI. The CDR3 protein is CASSPTVASGTDTQYF.

The V call is TRBV12-3 or TRBV12-4, the J call TRBJ1-2; checking the TCRdb D call of TRBD1 is not possible without DNA. This CDR3 has 15 residues. The CDR3 loop is CASSPRDRGYYGYTF.

The CDR3 sequence: CASSIRFRDTEYGYTF. V usage is TRBV7-9 and J usage is TRBJ1-2. The CDR3 contains 16 residues. Germline V gene data show CDR1 as SEHNR and CDR2 as FQNEAQ (reference sequence).

V gene TRBV10-3 combines with J gene TRBJ2-1; with no DNA, the TCRdb D assignment of TRBD2 cannot be verified. This CDR3 comprises 16 residues. Germline assignment: CDR1 ENHRY and CDR2 SYGVKD. CDR3 protein: CAISAATSGNRNEQFF.

The V and J genes are TRBV27 and TRBJ1-5. This CDR3 is 16 amino acids long. Germline V CDR1 and CDR2: MNHEY, SMNVEV (reference sequence). This chain's CDR3 is CASSPRPRYSNQPQHF.

The chain carries TRBV5-1 and TRBJ2-7; TCRdb outputs TRBD2, but without DNA this stays unchecked. Germline CDR1 and CDR2: SGHRS and YFSETQ. The CDR3 contains 13 residues. The CDR3 spells CASSLGRGREQYF.